The next 4 T cell receptor beta chains were all read from a single sample in a study of CXCR3-negative and CXCR3-positive naive CD8 T cells. Researchers prepared the TRB cDNA libraries using 5' RACE with UMI labels. TCRdb reprocessed the 5' RACE reads, with one entry per CDR3 protein and no DNA. This listing includes tens of thousands of distinct CDR3 sequences. Sequencing was carried out using naive CXCR3- CD8+ T cells from blood. Subset given: CD45RO-CCR7+CD27+CD95- naive CD8+ T cells lacking CXCR3 (TNR3-). Receptor source: a human donor in good health. Some clones in this sample may be carry-over from other donors' samples.

The rearrangement links TRBV7-2 to TRBJ1-6; TCRdb's D gene call, TRBD1, goes unchecked for lack of DNA. The CDR3 has 17 residues. Germline assignment: CDR1 SGHTA and CDR2 FQGNSA. The CDR3 sequence: CASSFSMGAGHNSPLHF.

The CDR3 loop is CASSTLAGEGAHTDTQYF. The rearrangement joins TRBV14 to TRBJ2-3; TCRdb's D gene call, TRBD2, goes unchecked for lack of DNA. In germline, CDR1 is SGHDN, CDR2 FVKESK. This CDR3 comprises 18 residues.

The rearrangement joins TRBV12-1 to TRBJ2-7; TCRdb indicates TRBD2, and absent DNA this call remains unverified. TRBV12-1 is listed as a pseudogene. This CDR3 spans 12 amino acids. The CDR3 sequence: CASSLLAEEQYF.

This chain connects TRBV25-1 to TRBJ1-5. The germline V gene has CDR1 MGHDK and CDR2 SYGVNS. The CDR3 has 22 residues. The CDR3 here is CASKPAQEGRGGLPRSNQPQHF.